These T cell receptor beta chains were read from a single sample in a study of T cell responses to AZD1222 COVID-19 vaccine. Sequenced by immunoSEQ multiplex PCR; TCRdb stores in-frame clones only, minus some. Seen here are 130,000 to 150,000 clones, about 87% observed once, and the top ten hold about 15%. This specimen was peripheral blood, taken on day 0 of AZD1222 vaccination. The receptors come from an adult in good health. CDR3s include the opening cysteine and the closing phenylalanine or tryptophan. The D gene is left open where the match is weak.

>TRBD2|TRBV7-2|TRBJ2-2
TGTGCCAGCAGCTCGCCGGGACTAGCGGGGGGGATAGGCACCGGGGAGCTGTTTTTT
CASSSPGLAGGIGTGELFF
>TRBD2|TRBV11-2|TRBJ2-5
TGTGCCAGCAGCGCCGGGACTAGCGGGGGGTATTGGGAGACCCAGTACTTC
CASSAGTSGGYWETQYF
>TRBD1|TRBV7-9|TRBJ1-1
TGTGCCAGCAGCTTCGACAGGGTGTACTCCGAAGCTTTCTTT
CASSFDRVYSEAFF
>TRBD1|TRBV30|TRBJ1-2
TGTGCCTGGAGTAGTCGAGGGACAGGGGGTGGCTACACCTTC
CAWSSRGTGGGYTF
>-|TRBV6-5|TRBJ1-3
TGTGCCAGCAGTTTCGGGGCGCACACTGGAAACACCATATATTTT
CASSFGAHTGNTIYF
>TRBD1|TRBV6-5|TRBJ1-4
TGTGCCAGCAGCCGCGGGACAGGCGTTAATGAAAAACTGTTTTTT
CASSRGTGVNEKLFF
>-|TRBV11-3|TRBJ2-7
TGTGCCAGCAGCTTAGGTGTAGGGGAATACGAGCAGTACTTC
CASSLGVGEYEQYF
>-|TRBV7-2|TRBJ2-7
TGTGCCAGCAGCTTAGGGCGCTCCTACGAGCAGTACTTC
CASSLGRSYEQYF
>-|TRBV30|TRBJ1-2
TGTGCCTGGAGTCTCGGTAACTATGGCTACACCTTC
CAWSLGNYGYTF
>-|TRBV28|TRBJ2-5
TGTGCCAGCAGTTTGAAGAGGGAGACCCAGTACTTC
CASSLKRETQYF
>TRBD1|TRBV4-3|TRBJ1-4
TGCGCCAGCAGCCACGACAGGGGTCCCACTGAAAAACTGTTTTTT
CASSHDRGPTEKLFF
>-|TRBV5-6|TRBJ1-2
TGTGCCAGCAGCTTTGGCAGGGCAAACTATGGCTACACCTTC
CASSFGRANYGYTF
>TRBD1|TRBV9|TRBJ2-5
TGTGCCAGCAGCCCCTCCCTGACAGGGGCCCACCAAGAGACCCAGTACTTC
CASSPSLTGAHQETQYF
>-|TRBV29-1|TRBJ2-3
TGCAGCGTCCGTCCCGGCGGTGCGACGACGCAGTATTTT
CSVRPGGATTQYF
>-|TRBV6-5|TRBJ2-1
TGTGCCAGCAGTTCTCCGGGGGGCGTAGACAATGAGCAGTTCTTC
CASSSPGGVDNEQFF
>-|TRBV6-5|TRBJ2-7
TGTGCCAGCCAGCCCGACACGGCCCGCTCCTACGAGCAGTACTTC
CASQPDTARSYEQYF
>-|TRBV10-3|TRBJ1-2
TGTGCCATCAGTGACCCCTCAGGAACGGGCTATGGCTACACCTTC
CAISDPSGTGYGYTF
>-|TRBV7-2|TRBJ2-4
TGTGCCAGCAGTTCCGCCGGACCTCAAAACATTCAGTACTTC
CASSSAGPQNIQYF
>TRBD1|TRBV19|TRBJ2-6
TGTGCCAGTAGAACTGGGGACAGGGCTGGGGCCAACGTCCTGACTTTC
CASRTGDRAGANVLTF
>TRBD1|TRBV6-5|TRBJ2-3
TGTGCCAGCAGGTTGGGACAGACCACAGATACGCAGTATTTT
CASRLGQTTDTQYF
>TRBD2|TRBV7-2|TRBJ2-3
TGTGCCAGCAGCCCGCCCGGGGGGGGCGTTGATACGCAGTATTTT
CASSPPGGGVDTQYF
>-|TRBV29-1|TRBJ2-3
TGCAGCGTAGAACAGGGAGATACGCAGTATTTT
CSVEQGDTQYF